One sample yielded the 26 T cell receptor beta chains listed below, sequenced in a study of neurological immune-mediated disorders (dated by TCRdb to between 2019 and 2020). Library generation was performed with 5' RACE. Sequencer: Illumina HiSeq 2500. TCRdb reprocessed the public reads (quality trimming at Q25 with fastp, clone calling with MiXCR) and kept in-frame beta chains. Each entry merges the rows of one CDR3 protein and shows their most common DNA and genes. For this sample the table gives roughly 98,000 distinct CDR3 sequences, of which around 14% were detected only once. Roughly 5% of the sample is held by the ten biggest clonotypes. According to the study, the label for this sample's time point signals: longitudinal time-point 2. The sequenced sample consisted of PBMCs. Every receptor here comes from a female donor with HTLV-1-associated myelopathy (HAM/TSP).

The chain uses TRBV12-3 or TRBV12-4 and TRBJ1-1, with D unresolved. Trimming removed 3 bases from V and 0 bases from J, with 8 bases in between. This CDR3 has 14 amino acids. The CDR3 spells CASSFKPMNTEAFF. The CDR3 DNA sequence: TGTGCCAGCAGTTTCAAGCCCATGAACACTGAAGCTTTCTTT.

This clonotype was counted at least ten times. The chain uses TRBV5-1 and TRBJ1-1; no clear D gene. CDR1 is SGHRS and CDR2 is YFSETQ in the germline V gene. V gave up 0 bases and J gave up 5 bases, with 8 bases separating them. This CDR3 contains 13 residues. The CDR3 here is CASSLVGSTEAFF. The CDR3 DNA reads TGCGCCAGCAGCTTGGTTGGGTCTACTGAAGCTTTCTTT.

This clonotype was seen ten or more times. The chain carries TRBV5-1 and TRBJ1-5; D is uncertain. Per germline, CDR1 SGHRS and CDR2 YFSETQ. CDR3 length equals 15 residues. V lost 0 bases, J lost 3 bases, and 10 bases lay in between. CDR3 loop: CASSLGVWVNQPQHF. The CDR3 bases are TGCGCCAGCAGCTTGGGGGTATGGGTCAATCAGCCCCAGCATTTT. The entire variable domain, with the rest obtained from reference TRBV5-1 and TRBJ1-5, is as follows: KAGVTQTPRYLIKTRGQQVTLSCSPISGHRSVSWYQQTPGQGLQFLFEYFSETQRNKGNFPGRFSGRQFSNSRSEMNVSTLELGDSALYLCASSLGVWVNQPQHFGDGTRLSIL.

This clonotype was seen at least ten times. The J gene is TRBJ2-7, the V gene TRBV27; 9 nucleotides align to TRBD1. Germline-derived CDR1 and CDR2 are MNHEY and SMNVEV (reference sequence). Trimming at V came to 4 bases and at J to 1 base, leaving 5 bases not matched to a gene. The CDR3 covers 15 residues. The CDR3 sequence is CASSSLGQGSYEQYF. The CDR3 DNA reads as TGTGCCAGCAGTTCCCTGGGACAGGGATCCTACGAGCAGTACTTC.

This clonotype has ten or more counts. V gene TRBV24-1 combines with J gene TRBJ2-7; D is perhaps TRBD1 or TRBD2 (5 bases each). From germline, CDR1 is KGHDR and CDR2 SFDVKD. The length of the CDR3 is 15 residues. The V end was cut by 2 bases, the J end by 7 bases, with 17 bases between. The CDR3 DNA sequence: TGTGCCACCAGTGATTCCGGGACGACAAGGAGGGAGCAGTACTTC. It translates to CATSDSGTTRREQYF.

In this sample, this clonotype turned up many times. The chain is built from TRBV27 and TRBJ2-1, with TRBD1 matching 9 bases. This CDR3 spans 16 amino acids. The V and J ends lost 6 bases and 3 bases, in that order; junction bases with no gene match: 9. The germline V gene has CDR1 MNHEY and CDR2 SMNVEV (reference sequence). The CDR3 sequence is CASSLGDRAGYNEQFF. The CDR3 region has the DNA TGTGCCAGCAGCCTAGGGGACAGGGCGGGCTACAATGAGCAGTTCTTC.

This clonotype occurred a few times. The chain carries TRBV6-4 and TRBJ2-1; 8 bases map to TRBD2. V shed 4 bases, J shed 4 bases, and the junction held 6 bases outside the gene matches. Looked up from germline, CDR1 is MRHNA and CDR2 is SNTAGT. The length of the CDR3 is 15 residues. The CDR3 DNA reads TGTGCCAGCAGTGCGATGACGGGGGGGTACAATGAGCAGTTCTTC. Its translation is CASSAMTGGYNEQFF.

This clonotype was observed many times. In DNA form, the CDR3 reads TGTGCCAGCAAAAGGGGGTCGAACTATGGCTACACCTTC. As protein: CASKRGSNYGYTF. The J gene is TRBJ1-2, the V gene TRBV27, with a weak D call TRBD1 (6 bases). The CDR3 is made up of 13 amino acids. Trimming shortened V by 7 bases and J by 2 bases, and 11 bases separated the two germline ends. Germline CDR1 and CDR2: MNHEY and SMNVEV (reference sequence).

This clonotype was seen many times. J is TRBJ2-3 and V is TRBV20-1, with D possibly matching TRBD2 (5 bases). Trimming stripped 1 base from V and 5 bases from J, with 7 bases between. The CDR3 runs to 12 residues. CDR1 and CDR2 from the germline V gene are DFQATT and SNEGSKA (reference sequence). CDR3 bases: TGCAGTGCTAGAGTCGGGGTAGATACGCAGTATTTT. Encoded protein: CSARVGVDTQYF.

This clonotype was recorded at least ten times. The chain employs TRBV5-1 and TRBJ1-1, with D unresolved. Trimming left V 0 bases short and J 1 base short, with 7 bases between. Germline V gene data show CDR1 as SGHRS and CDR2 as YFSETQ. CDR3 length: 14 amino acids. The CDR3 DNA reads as TGCGCCAGCAGCTTGGTTCCCGGGAACACTGAAGCTTTCTTT. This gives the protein CASSLVPGNTEAFF.

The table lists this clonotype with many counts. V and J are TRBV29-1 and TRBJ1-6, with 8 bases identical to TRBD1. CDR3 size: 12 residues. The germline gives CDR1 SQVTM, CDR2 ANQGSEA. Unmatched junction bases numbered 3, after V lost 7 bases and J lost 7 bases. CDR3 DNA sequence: TGCAGCGCAAGACAGGGGAATTCACCCCTCCACTTT. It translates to CSARQGNSPLHF.

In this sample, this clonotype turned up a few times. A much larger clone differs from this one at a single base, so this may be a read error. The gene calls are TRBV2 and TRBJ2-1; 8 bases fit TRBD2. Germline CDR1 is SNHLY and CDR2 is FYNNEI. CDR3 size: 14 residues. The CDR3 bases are TGTGTCAGCAGAACTAGCGGCTCCTACAATGAGCAGTTCTTC. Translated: CVSRTSGSYNEQFF.

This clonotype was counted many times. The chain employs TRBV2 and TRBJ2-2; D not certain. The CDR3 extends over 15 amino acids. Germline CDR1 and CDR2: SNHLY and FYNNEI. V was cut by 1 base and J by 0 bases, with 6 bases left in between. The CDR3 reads CASSEEVANTGELFF. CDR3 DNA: TGTGCCAGCAGTGAAGAGGTCGCGAACACCGGGGAGCTGTTTTTT.

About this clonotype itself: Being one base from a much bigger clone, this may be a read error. CDR3 amino acids: CSATWGRYEQYF. Written as DNA, the CDR3 is TGCAGTGCTACATGGGGGAGATACGAGCAGTACTTC. The chain links TRBV20-1 to TRBJ2-7; D could derive from TRBD1 or TRBD2 (5 bases each). The V end lost 4 bases, the J end lost 4 bases, and 11 bases lay between the germline ends. Germline V CDR1 and CDR2: DFQATT, SNEGSKA (reference sequence). This CDR3 contains 12 residues.

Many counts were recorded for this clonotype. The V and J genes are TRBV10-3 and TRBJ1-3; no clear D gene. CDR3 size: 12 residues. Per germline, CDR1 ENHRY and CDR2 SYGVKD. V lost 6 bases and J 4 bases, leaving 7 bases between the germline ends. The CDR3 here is CAISDIGNTIYF. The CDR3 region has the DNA TGTGCCATCAGCGACATAGGAAACACCATATATTTT.

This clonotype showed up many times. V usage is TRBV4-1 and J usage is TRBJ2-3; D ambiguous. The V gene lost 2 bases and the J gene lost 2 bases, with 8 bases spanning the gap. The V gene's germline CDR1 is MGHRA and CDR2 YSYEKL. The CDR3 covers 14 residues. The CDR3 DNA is TGCGCCAGCAGCCAATACCAGGACACAGATACGCAGTATTTT. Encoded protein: CASSQYQDTDTQYF.

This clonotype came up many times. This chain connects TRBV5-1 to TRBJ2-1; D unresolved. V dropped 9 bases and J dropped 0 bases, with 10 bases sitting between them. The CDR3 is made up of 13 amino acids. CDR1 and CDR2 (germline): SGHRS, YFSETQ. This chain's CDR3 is CATGESSYNEQFF. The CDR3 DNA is TGCGCCACCGGTGAGAGCTCCTACAATGAGCAGTTCTTC.

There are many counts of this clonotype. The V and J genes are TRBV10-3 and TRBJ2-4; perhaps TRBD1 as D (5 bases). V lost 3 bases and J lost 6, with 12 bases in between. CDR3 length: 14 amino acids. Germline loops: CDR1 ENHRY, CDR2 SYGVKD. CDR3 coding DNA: TGTGCCATCAGTGACAGGGCCGCCGGAAACATTCAGTACTTC. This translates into CAISDRAAGNIQYF.

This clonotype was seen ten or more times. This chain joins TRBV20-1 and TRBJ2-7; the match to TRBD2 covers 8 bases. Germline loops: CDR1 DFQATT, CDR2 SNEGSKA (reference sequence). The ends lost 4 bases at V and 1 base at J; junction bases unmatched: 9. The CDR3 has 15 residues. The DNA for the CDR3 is TGCAGTGCTATTCGGCGTAGCGGGGCTTCCTACGAGCAGTACTTC. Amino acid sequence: CSAIRRSGASYEQYF.

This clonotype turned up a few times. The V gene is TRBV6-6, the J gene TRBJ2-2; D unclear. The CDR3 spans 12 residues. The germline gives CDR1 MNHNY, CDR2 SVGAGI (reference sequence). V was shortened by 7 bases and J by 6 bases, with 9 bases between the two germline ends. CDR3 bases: TGTGCCAGCACTCCGACTTCCGGGGAGCTGTTTTTT. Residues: CASTPTSGELFF.

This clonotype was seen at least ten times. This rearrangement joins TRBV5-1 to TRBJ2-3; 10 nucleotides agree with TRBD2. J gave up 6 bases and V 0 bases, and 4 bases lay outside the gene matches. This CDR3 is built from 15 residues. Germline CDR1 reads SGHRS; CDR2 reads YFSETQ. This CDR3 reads CASSLASGSSDTQYF. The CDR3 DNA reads TGCGCCAGCAGCTTGGCTAGCGGGAGTTCGGATACGCAGTATTTT.

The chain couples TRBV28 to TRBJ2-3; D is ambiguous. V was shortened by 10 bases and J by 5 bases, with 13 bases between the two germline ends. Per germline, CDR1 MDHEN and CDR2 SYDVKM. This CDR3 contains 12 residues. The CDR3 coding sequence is TGTGCCAACACCTCCCACAAAGATACGCAGTATTTT. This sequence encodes CANTSHKDTQYF.

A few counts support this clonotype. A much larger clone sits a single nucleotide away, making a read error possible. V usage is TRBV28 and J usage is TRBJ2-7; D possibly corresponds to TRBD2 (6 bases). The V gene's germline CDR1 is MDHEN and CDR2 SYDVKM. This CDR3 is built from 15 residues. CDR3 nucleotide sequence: TGTGTCAGCAGTTCTACTTCTAGGGCCGGGGGCGAGCAGTACTTC. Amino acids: CVSSSTSRAGGEQYF.

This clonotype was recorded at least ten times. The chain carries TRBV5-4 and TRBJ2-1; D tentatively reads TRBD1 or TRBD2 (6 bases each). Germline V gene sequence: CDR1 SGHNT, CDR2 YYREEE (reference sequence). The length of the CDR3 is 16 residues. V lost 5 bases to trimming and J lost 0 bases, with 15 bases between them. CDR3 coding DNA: TGTGCCAGCAGAGGGGGGATGACCCGCTCCTACAATGAGCAGTTCTTC. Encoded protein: CASRGGMTRSYNEQFF.

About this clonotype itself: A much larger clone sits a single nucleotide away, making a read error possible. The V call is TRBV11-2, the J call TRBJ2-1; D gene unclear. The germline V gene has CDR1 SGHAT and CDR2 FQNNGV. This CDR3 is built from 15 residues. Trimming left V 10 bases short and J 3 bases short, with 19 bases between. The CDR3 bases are TGTGCCAACACTGTTGTTGATCCGGACTACAATGAGCAGTTCTTC. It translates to CANTVVDPDYNEQFF.

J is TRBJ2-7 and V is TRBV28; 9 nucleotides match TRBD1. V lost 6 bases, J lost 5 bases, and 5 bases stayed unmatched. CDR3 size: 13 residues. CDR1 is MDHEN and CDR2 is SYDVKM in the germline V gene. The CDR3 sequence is CASSGTGSHEQYF. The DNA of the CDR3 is TGTGCCAGCAGCGGGACAGGGTCCCACGAGCAGTACTTC.